This T cell receptor (beta chain) came from a study of T cells after posttransplantation cyclophosphamide. Study conclusions and caveats: Later blood repertoires were often dominated by clones from the donor CD8+ memory compartment.

Deletions cut 10 bases from V and 4 bases from J, with 16 bases between. Germline CDR1 is SGHAT and CDR2 is FQNNGV. This CDR3 spans 13 amino acids. TCRdb's copy holds only in-frame clones and misses some; the assay was immunoSEQ multiplex PCR. This sample yields about 52,000 clones, of which 94% are seen a single time; roughly 3.1% belongs to the top ten. About this clone: Its target is not known.

The chain links TRBV11-2 to TRBJ2-5; the D gene is possibly TRBD2 (6 bases). The TCR sequence derives from a woman in her twenties or thirties in good health and a related stem cell transplant donor. Specimen: PBMCs. The CDR3 DNA reads TGTGCCACCCGGGAGCTCGTGGGAGAGACCCAGTACTTC. Protein: CATRELVGETQYF. Looking up the rest from reference TRBV11-2 and TRBJ2-5 gives the full variable domain: EAGVAQSPRYKIIEKRQSVAFWCNPISGHATLYWYQQILGQGPKLLIQFQNNGVVDDSQLPKDRFSAERLKGVDSTLKIQPAKLEDSAVYLCATRELVGETQYFGPGTRLLVL.